This T cell receptor beta chain was obtained from a study of CD8 T cells in ankylosing spondylitis. Study-wide findings and caveats: Significant enrichment of disease-linked clones was reported in matched ankylosing spondylitis synovial fluid. A TCR beta motif made of under 10 highly homologous variants seemed typical of ankylosing spondylitis blood.

The sample holds many counts of this clonotype. Its cognate antigen is unknown. TCRdb processed the 5' RACE reads anew with MiXCR; each CDR3 protein has one entry. The sample holds 700,000 to 1,000,000 distinct CDR3 sequences, roughly 10% seen once. The sequencing input was blood, either unsorted or a sorted T cell fraction (not recorded which). The sequence came from a male donor with ankylosing spondylitis.

The CDR3 reads CSASRIYEQYF. The CDR3 region has the DNA TGCAGTGCTAGCAGAATCTACGAGCAGTACTTC. V usage is TRBV20-1 and J usage is TRBJ2-7; the D is unclear. The length of the CDR3 is 11 residues. The V gene's germline CDR1 is DFQATT and CDR2 SNEGSKA (reference sequence). Trimming removed 3 bases at V and 3 bases at J, with 6 bases between.